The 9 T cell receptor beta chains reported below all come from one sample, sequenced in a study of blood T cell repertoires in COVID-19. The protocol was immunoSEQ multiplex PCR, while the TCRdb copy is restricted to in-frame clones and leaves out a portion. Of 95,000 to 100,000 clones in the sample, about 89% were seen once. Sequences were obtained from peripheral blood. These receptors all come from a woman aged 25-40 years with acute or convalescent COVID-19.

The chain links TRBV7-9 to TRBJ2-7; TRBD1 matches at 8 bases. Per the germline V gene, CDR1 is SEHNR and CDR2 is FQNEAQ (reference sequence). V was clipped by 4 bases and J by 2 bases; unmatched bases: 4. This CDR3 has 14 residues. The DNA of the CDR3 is TGTGCCAGCAGCTGGGACAGGCTCACCTACGAGCAGTACTTC. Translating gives CASSWDRLTYEQYF.

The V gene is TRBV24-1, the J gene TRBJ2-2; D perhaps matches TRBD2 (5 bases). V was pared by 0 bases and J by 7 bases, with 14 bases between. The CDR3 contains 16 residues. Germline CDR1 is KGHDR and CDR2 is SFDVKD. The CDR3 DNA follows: TGTGCCACCAGTGATTTGGCCGGGCTCCGGGACGGGGAGCTGTTTTTT. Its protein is CATSDLAGLRDGELFF.

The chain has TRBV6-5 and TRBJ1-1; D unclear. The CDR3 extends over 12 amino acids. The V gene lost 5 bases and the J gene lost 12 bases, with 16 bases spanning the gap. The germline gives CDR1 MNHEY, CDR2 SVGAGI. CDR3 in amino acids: CASSNHARRTFF. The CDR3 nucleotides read TGTGCCAGCAGTAATCACGCGAGGCGGACTTTCTTT.

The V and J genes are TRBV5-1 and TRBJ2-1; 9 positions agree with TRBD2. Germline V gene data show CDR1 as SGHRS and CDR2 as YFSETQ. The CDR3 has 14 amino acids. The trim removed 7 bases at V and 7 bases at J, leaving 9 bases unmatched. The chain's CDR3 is CASGTSFIVNEQFF. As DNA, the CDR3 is TGCGCCAGCGGGACTAGCTTTATTGTGAATGAGCAGTTCTTC.

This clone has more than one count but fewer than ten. In DNA, the CDR3 is TGTGCCAGCAGCGTAGCTTCACTCGCGCCCCTCCACTTT. It specifies CASSVASLAPLHF. This chain uses TRBV9 with TRBJ1-6; D is unclear. The CDR3 runs to 13 residues. CDR1 is SGDLS, CDR2 YYNGEE, per germline. V shed 0 bases and J shed 13 bases, with 11 bases lying between them.

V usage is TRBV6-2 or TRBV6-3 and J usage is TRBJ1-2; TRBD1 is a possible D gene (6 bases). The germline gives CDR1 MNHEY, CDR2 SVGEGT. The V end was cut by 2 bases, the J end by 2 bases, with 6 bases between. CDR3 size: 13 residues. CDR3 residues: CASSYTGNYGYTF. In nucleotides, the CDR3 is TGTGCCAGCAGTTACACAGGGAACTATGGCTACACCTTC.

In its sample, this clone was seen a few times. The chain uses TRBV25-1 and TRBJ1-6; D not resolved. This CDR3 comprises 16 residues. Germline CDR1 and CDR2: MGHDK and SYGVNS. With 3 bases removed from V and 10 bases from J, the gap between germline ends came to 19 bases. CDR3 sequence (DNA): TGTGCCAGCAGTGATCCCCTTTCCTCAGGAAGGTCACCCCTCCACTTT. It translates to CASSDPLSSGRSPLHF.

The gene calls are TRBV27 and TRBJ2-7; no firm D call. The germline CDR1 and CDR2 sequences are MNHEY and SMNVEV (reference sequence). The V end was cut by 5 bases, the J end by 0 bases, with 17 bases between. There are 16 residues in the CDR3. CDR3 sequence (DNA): TGTGCCAGCAGTCCCTCCTTGGGCTTGGGCTCCTACGAGCAGTACTTC. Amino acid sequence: CASSPSLGLGSYEQYF.

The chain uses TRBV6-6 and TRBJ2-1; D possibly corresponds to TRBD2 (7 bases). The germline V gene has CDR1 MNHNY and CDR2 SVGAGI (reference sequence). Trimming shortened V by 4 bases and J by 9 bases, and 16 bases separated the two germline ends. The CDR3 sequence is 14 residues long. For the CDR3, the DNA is TGTGCCAGCAGTTCCTCCTCGGGGGGCTTTGAGCAGTTCTTC. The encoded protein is CASSSSSGGFEQFF.